The 30 T cell receptor beta chains reported below all come from one sample, sequenced in a study of regulatory T cells in long-lasting Graves disease. Time point: newly diagnosed GD, antithyroid drugs for less than 3 months. RNA from PBMCs was the source of the TCR library. Building the TCR beta libraries relied on iRepertoire HTBI primers, and CDR3 regions underwent Arm-PCR. TCRdb recomputed calls from the multiplex PCR reads with MiXCR, one row per CDR3 protein. The sample lists around 500,000 distinct CDR3 sequences, less than 15% occurring once. This sample also belongs to another study, concerning T cells in Graves' hyperthyroidism and ophthalmopathy.

The specimen was peripheral blood mononuclear cells (PBMCs), collected at new diagnosis, from a patient treated with antithyroid drugs. These receptors all stem from a man between 25 and 39 years old with Graves disease.

Written as DNA, the CDR3 is TGTGCCAGCAGTTTTGGGGGGGGAGATGGCTACACCTTC. Amino acid sequence: CASSFGGGDGYTF. This rearrangement joins TRBV7-9 to TRBJ1-2; TRBD1 is a possible D gene (5 bases). CDR3 length: 13 residues. Trimming removed 6 bases from V and 6 bases from J, with 14 bases in between. In germline, CDR1 is SEHNR, CDR2 FQNEAQ (reference sequence).

This clonotype has at least ten counts. The chain carries TRBV11-2 and TRBJ2-2; D is unresolved. Germline V CDR1 and CDR2: SGHAT, FQNNGV. The CDR3 covers 15 residues. Trimming shortened V by 3 bases and J by 0 bases, and 8 bases separated the two germline ends. The CDR3 DNA reads as TGTGCCAGCAGCTTGTATGCTGCGAACACCGGGGAGCTGTTTTTT. Amino acids: CASSLYAANTGELFF.

This sequence joins TRBV12-3 or TRBV12-4 and TRBJ2-6, with a weak D call TRBD1 (6 bases). This CDR3 spans 15 amino acids. V lost 5 bases and J 2 bases, leaving 10 bases between the germline ends. The CDR3 sequence is CASSGGVAGANVLTF. The CDR3 coding sequence is TGTGCCAGCAGTGGGGGCGTTGCTGGGGCCAACGTCCTGACTTTC.

This clonotype was detected ten times or more. DNA for the CDR3: TGCAGCGTTGAGGTCGGTGTTGGGGAGCAGTACTTC. Protein product: CSVEVGVGEQYF. The chain has TRBV29-1 and TRBJ2-7; D gene uncertain. The CDR3 consists of 12 residues. Germline assignment: CDR1 SQVTM and CDR2 ANQGSEA. Deletions cut 3 bases from V and 7 bases from J, with 13 bases between.

The chain recombines TRBV6-1 with TRBJ1-6, with D possibly being TRBD1 (6 bases). Trimming cost V 7 bases and J 7 bases, with 14 bases left between them. Germline V gives CDR1 MNHNS, CDR2 SASEGT. The CDR3 spans 14 residues. The DNA of the CDR3 is TGTGCCAGCAAAAAGACAGGACAGAATTCACCCCTCCACTTT. As protein: CASKKTGQNSPLHF.

As concerns this clonotype: A much larger clone differs from this one at a single base, so this may be a read error. J is TRBJ1-2 and V is TRBV2, with TRBD1 as a possible D gene (6 bases). Trimming removed 4 bases from V and 5 bases from J, with 14 bases in between. The CDR3 loop spans 14 amino acids. CDR1 and CDR2 from the germline V gene are SNHLY and FYNNEI. The CDR3 here is CASSGTAKTYGYTF. CDR3 DNA sequence: TGTGCCAGCAGTGGGACAGCCAAAACATATGGCTACACCTTC.

CDR3 bases: TGTGCCAGCAGTTTTCTGACAGGAAACTATGGCTACACCTTC. It codes for CASSFLTGNYGYTF. The chain uses TRBV28 and TRBJ1-2; D is perhaps TRBD1 (6 bases). The germline CDR1 and CDR2 sequences are MDHEN and SYDVKM. V lost 3 bases and J 2 bases, leaving 10 bases between the germline ends. The CDR3 consists of 14 residues.

In this sample, this clonotype turned up many times. The rearrangement joins TRBV7-8 to TRBJ1-1; D call uncertain. V lost 2 bases to trimming and J lost 6 bases, with 13 bases between them. Germline V CDR1 and CDR2: SGHVS, FQNEAQ. CDR3 length equals 14 residues. The CDR3 is CASSLSLTPSEAFF. As DNA, the CDR3 is TGTGCCAGCAGCTTAAGCCTTACCCCATCTGAAGCTTTCTTT.

This clonotype was counted many times. The chain recombines TRBV6-1 with TRBJ2-4; D is undetermined. CDR1 MNHNS and CDR2 SASEGT come from the germline V gene. Trimming removed 3 bases at V and 7 bases at J, with 10 bases between. This CDR3 region has 13 residues. The CDR3 protein is CASSETDWNIQYF. As DNA, the CDR3 is TGTGCCAGCAGTGAGACTGACTGGAACATTCAGTACTTC.

This chain links TRBV5-1 with TRBJ2-1; 8 positions match TRBD2. The CDR3 totals 17 residues. The germline V gene has CDR1 SGHRS and CDR2 YFSETQ. J gave up 6 bases and V 6 bases, and 17 bases lay outside the gene matches. CDR3: CASIHTPGTRDINEQFF. In DNA form, the CDR3 reads TGCGCCAGCATCCACACTCCCGGGACTAGGGACATCAATGAGCAGTTCTTC.

This clonotype has ten or more counts. The rearrangement links TRBV2 to TRBJ1-5; maybe TRBD1 (5 bases). The V gene's germline CDR1 is SNHLY and CDR2 FYNNEI. V was clipped by 4 bases and J by 3 bases, with 13 bases between them. This CDR3 region has 15 residues. CDR3: CASSAGKQVNQPQHF. CDR3 DNA sequence: TGTGCCAGCAGTGCGGGAAAACAGGTCAATCAGCCCCAGCATTTT.

This clonotype was recorded at least ten times. This sequence joins TRBV24-1 and TRBJ1-1, with D unresolved. Trimming removed 9 bases at V and 3 bases at J, with 19 bases between. Germline CDR1 KGHDR, CDR2 SFDVKD. The CDR3 contains 15 residues. Written as DNA, the CDR3 is TGTGCCACCGAATCGGCTACCAGCCCTTACACTGAAGCTTTCTTT. The encoded protein is CATESATSPYTEAFF.

The table lists this clonotype with many counts. The chain links TRBV6-1 to TRBJ2-2; D is uncertain. This CDR3 is 14 amino acids long. The V gene lost 6 bases and the J gene lost 1 base, with 9 bases spanning the gap. The V gene's germline CDR1 is MNHNS and CDR2 SASEGT. As DNA, the CDR3 is TGTGCCAGCAGCCACCCCAAGAACACCGGGGAGCTGTTTTTT. Encoded protein: CASSHPKNTGELFF.

This clonotype was observed a handful of times. Germline and junction disagree at one end, which may indicate a read error. V is TRBV9 and J is TRBJ2-3; the D is unclear. The CDR3 extends over 11 amino acids. CDR1 and CDR2 from the germline V gene are SGDLS and YYNGEE. The CDR3: CASSVEDTQCF. In nucleotides, the CDR3 is TGTGCCAGCAGCGTAGAAGATACGCAGTGTTTT.

This clonotype was counted ten times or more. V is TRBV24-1 and J is TRBJ2-3; D may be TRBD1 (5 bases). V was trimmed by 5 bases and J by 2 bases, leaving 13 bases between them. The CDR3 is made up of 15 amino acids. In germline, CDR1 is KGHDR, CDR2 SFDVKD. The CDR3 loop is CATSVGVGHTDTQYF. The CDR3 coding sequence is TGTGCCACCAGTGTTGGGGTGGGGCACACAGATACGCAGTATTTT.

The table lists this clonotype with a few counts. The V call is TRBV10-2, the J call TRBJ2-3, with D perhaps TRBD1 or TRBD2 (5 bases each). This CDR3 is 14 amino acids long. Germline assignment: CDR1 WSHSY and CDR2 SAAADI. Trimming stripped 2 bases from V and 4 bases from J, with 10 bases between. The CDR3, as DNA: TGCGCCAGCAGTGAGGGGGGTGTCCCAGATACGCAGTATTTT. Translation gives CASSEGGVPDTQYF.

The V gene is TRBV7-2, the J gene TRBJ2-3; TRBD2 agrees at 9 bases. With V trimmed by 2 bases and J by 6 bases, 6 bases remained unmatched. Per germline, CDR1 SGHTA and CDR2 FQGNSA. The CDR3 covers 15 residues. CDR3 DNA sequence: TGTGCCAGCAGCTTATTTAGCCTAGCGGGGGATACGCAGTATTTT. It translates to CASSLFSLAGDTQYF.

At least ten counts were recorded for this clonotype. V usage is TRBV6-2 or TRBV6-3 and J usage is TRBJ1-4; D is ambiguous. This CDR3 comprises 14 residues. The V gene lost 7 bases and the J gene lost 8 bases, with 17 bases spanning the gap. CDR1 MNHEY and CDR2 SVGEGT come from the germline V gene. For the CDR3, the DNA is TGTGCCAGCACCTCGAGAGAGGGTTGGGAAAAACTGTTTTTT. This sequence encodes CASTSREGWEKLFF.

This clonotype turned up a few times. The chain joins TRBV10-1 to TRBJ2-2; a weak D match, TRBD2 (5 bases). The V end was cut by 5 bases, the J end by 6 bases, with 19 bases between. This CDR3 contains 16 residues. Per germline, CDR1 WNHNN and CDR2 SYGVQD (reference sequence). The CDR3 nucleotides read TGCGCCAGCAGTAACAAACTAGGAGATCGCTCCGGGGAGCTGTTTTTT. Amino acids: CASSNKLGDRSGELFF.

This chain uses TRBV24-1 with TRBJ2-7; 8 bases are shared with TRBD1. After removal of 7 bases from V and 3 bases from J, the junction contained 4 bases not matched to a gene. The CDR3 length is 13 residues. Germline V lookup: CDR1 KGHDR, CDR2 SFDVKD. The CDR3 sequence: CATRQGGYYEQYF. The CDR3 DNA sequence: TGTGCCACCAGACAGGGGGGATACTACGAGCAGTACTTC.

V is TRBV11-3 and J is TRBJ2-6, with 7 positions matching TRBD1. Germline V gives CDR1 SGHNT, CDR2 YENEEA. This CDR3 is built from 16 residues. Losses at the gene ends were 4 bases for V and 4 bases for J; bases not matched to a gene: 7. The CDR3 spells CASSSTQGSGANVLTF. CDR3 in DNA: TGTGCCAGCAGCTCGACACAGGGGTCCGGGGCCAACGTCCTGACTTTC.

The rearrangement joins TRBV12-3 or TRBV12-4 to TRBJ1-1; D uncertain. The length of the CDR3 is 13 residues. Trimming removed 2 bases from V and 1 base from J, with 5 bases in between. Written as DNA, the CDR3 is TGTGCCAGCAGTTTAATGTGGAACACTGAAGCTTTCTTT. It encodes CASSLMWNTEAFF.

In this sample, this clonotype turned up many times. The chain recombines TRBV15 with TRBJ2-2, with 10 bases that match TRBD2. Germline-derived CDR1 and CDR2 are LNHNV and YYDKDF (reference sequence). J gave up 7 bases and V 5 bases, and 19 bases lay outside the gene matches. The CDR3 totals 19 residues. The CDR3 coding sequence is TGTGCCACCAGCCCACTCTTCGTTTCCGCTAGCGGGAGTGTCGGGGAGCTGTTTTTT. Translation: CATSPLFVSASGSVGELFF. Looking up the rest from reference TRBV15 and TRBJ2-2 gives the full variable domain: DAMVIQNPRYQVTQFGKPVTLSCSQTLNHNVMYWYQQKSSQAPKLLFHYYDKDFNNEADTPDNFQSRRPNTSFCFLDIRSPGLGDTAMYLCATSPLFVSASGSVGELFFGEGSRLTVL.

This clonotype was found many times. CDR3 residues: CASSLSIGGVQPQHF. CDR3 coding DNA: TGTGCCAGCAGTTTATCGATTGGAGGGGTACAGCCCCAGCATTTT. V gene TRBV12-3 or TRBV12-4 combines with J gene TRBJ1-5, with D perhaps matching TRBD1 (5 bases). Trimming pared 2 bases from V and 7 bases from J, leaving 15 bases between. The CDR3 extends over 15 amino acids.

The chain links TRBV11-2 to TRBJ2-2; D uncertain. CDR3 length: 16 residues. Trimming shortened V by 5 bases and J by 8 bases, and 21 bases separated the two germline ends. Germline lookup yields CDR1 SGHAT and CDR2 FQNNGV. CDR3 amino acids: CASSLASSRMSGELFF. CDR3 DNA: TGTGCCAGCAGCCTGGCTTCATCTAGGATGTCTGGGGAGCTGTTTTTT.

This clonotype was seen at least ten times. The rearrangement links TRBV11-2 to TRBJ2-7; unclear D gene. CDR1 SGHAT and CDR2 FQNNGV come from the germline V gene. V lost 5 bases, J lost 3 bases, and 14 bases lay in between. The CDR3 consists of 14 residues. The CDR3 DNA follows: TGTGCCAGCAGCCCACAGAAGATCAACTACGAGCAGTACTTC. Amino acid sequence: CASSPQKINYEQYF.

This clonotype was counted at least ten times. J is TRBJ1-1 and V is TRBV7-2, with a tentative D call TRBD1 (5 bases). The germline gives CDR1 SGHTA, CDR2 FQGNSA. The CDR3 extends over 15 amino acids. V dropped 1 base and J dropped 2 bases, with 11 bases sitting between them. DNA for the CDR3: TGTGCCAGCAGCTTAGAGGGGCTAGGAAACACTGAAGCTTTCTTT. It translates to CASSLEGLGNTEAFF.

This clonotype was counted at least ten times. The chain combines TRBV12-3 or TRBV12-4 with TRBJ2-7, with 10 bases matching TRBD2. The V and J ends lost 6 bases and 6 bases, in that order; junction bases with no gene match: 14. The CDR3 is made up of 16 amino acids. This CDR3 reads CASSSRLAGHPREQYF. In nucleotides, the CDR3 is TGTGCCAGCAGCTCTAGACTAGCGGGCCACCCCCGCGAGCAGTACTTC.

CDR3 coding DNA: TGTGCCAGCAGCTTAGCGGGACTAGCGGGAGGGGGGTCCTACAATGAGCAGTTCTTC. Translating it yields CASSLAGLAGGGSYNEQFF. The chain links TRBV7-9 to TRBJ2-1; 16 nucleotides align to TRBD2. The CDR3 consists of 19 residues. With V trimmed by 0 bases and J by 1 base, 3 bases remained unmatched. Germline lookup yields CDR1 SEHNR and CDR2 FQNEAQ (reference sequence).

The chain uses TRBV6-1 and TRBJ2-2, with 9 nucleotides matching TRBD1. Germline CDR1 MNHNS, CDR2 SASEGT. This CDR3 region has 16 residues. Trimming at V came to 6 bases and at J to 6 bases, leaving 11 bases not matched to a gene. CDR3 sequence: CASRSPGQGLAGELFF. The CDR3 DNA sequence: TGTGCCAGCAGGTCTCCGGGACAGGGCTTAGCCGGGGAGCTGTTTTTT.